This T cell receptor (beta chain) was found in a study of T cells after yellow fever vaccination (dated by TCRdb to about 2019). Background on the whole study: Libraries from fractions with low cell numbers were prepared with the SMART-Seq v4 Ultra Low Input RNA kit. Blood was collected at multiple timepoints before and after primary and secondary immunization, and bulk PBMC replicates and cell subsets were isolated. Two healthy male donors, one aged 18 to 30 and one aged 30 to 40 years, made up the cohort. To follow T-cell clones before and after both primary and booster YFV17D yellow fever vaccination, bulk TCR alpha and beta repertoires underwent longitudinal sequencing. Beyond this particular receptor, the publication reports: A small share of clonotypes occurred in both CD4 and CD8 compartments, likely arising from convergent recombination. Most clones expanded after primary vaccination were re-detected after the booster (approximately 95% of CD4 and roughly 87% of CD8), suggesting broad memory maintenance. Computational filtering was needed because FACS-sorted repertoires could contain abundant contaminating clonotypes from the bulk population. The secondary T-cell response was found to be weaker but faster than the primary response, with a peak reached on day 5 rather than on day 15. Because the study included only a couple of donors, the extent to which the findings can be generalized is limited.

This clonotype was detected a few times. The target of this receptor is not known. No base quality values were provided; no much bigger clone lies one nucleotide off. Reads for this sample came from an Illumina NovaSeq 6000. TCR cDNA was made using 5'RACE template switching, a step that added a universal primer site and unique molecular identifiers. Priming for cDNA synthesis came from both the TCR alpha and TCR beta constant segments. Library amplification used two PCR steps, and the second PCR step added sample barcodes and sequencing adapters. Sequencing of libraries was done on Illumina HiSeq 2500 (2x100 bp) or NovaSeq (2x150 bp). The published analysis was carried out like this. MIGEC handled demultiplexing of reads and collapsing into UMI consensus sequences, while MiXCR performed V(D)J alignment. Clonotypes responding to the vaccine were identified with edgeR on replicate PBMC samples, with the criteria of FDR below 0.01 and a log2 fold change above 5 up to day 15. Bulk clonotypes were assigned CD4 or CD8 identity according to which sequenced CD4 or CD8 repertoire held them at higher abundance. TCRdb applied fastp at Q25 and MiXCR to the public reads, then kept only in-frame beta chains. One record per CDR3 amino acid sequence lists the most common genes and DNA. What appears here as the V and J calls and clone size reflects TCRdb's work, not the paper's. The sample profile shows under 250,000 distinct CDR3 sequences; roughly 3.3% of them were found once. Approximately 3.5% of the sample is in the top ten clones.

Reading the label with the study, this specimen's treatment or condition is: live attenuated yellow fever vaccine strain. A standard Ficoll-Paque protocol was used to isolate PBMCs from peripheral blood. CD4 and CD8 T-cell fractions were isolated with Dynabeads CD4 and CD8 positive selection kits. TriZol was used to extract RNA from bulk PBMCs, from CD4 and CD8 fractions, and from dextramer-positive and dextramer-negative fractions. Sequencing was performed on CD4+ T cells sorted from PBMCs, taken 10 days after the yellow fever booster vaccination. The clonotype originates from a man aged 18 to 29 who received the YFV17D yellow fever vaccine.

The CDR3 reads as follows: CASRSQGGIPDALFF. The base sequence is TGTGCCAGTAGGTCACAGGGGGGGATCCCCGACGCGCTGTTTTTT. This chain joins TRBV19 to TRBJ1-4; 8 middle bases align to TRBD1. The CDR3 runs 15 amino acids, cysteine and phenylalanine included. The read is trimmed to its CDR3 DNA, 45 bases read in frame from base 1. Taken from the germline V gene (reference sequence), the CDR1 and CDR2 loops are LNHDA and SQIVND. The junction shows trimming of 6 bases on V and 14 bases on J, and the gene matches do not reach 17 bases of it.